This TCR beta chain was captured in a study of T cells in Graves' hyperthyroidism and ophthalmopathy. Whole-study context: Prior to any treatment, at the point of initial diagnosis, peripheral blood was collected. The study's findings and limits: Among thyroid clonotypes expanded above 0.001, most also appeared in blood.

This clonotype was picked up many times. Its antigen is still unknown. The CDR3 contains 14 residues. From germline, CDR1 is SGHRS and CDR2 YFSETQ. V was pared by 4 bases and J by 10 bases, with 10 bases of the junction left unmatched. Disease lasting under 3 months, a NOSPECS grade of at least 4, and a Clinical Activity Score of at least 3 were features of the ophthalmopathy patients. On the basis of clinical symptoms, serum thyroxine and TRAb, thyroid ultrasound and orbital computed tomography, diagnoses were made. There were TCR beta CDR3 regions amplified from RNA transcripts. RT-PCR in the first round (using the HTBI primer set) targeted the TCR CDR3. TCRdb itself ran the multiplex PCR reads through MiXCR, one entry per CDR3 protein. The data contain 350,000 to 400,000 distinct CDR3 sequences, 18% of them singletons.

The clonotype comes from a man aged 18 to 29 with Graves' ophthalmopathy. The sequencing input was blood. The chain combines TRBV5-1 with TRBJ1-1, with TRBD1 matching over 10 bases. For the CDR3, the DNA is TGCGCCAGCAGCCCAGGGACAGGGGAAGGGGGAGCTTTCTTT. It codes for CASSPGTGEGGAFF.